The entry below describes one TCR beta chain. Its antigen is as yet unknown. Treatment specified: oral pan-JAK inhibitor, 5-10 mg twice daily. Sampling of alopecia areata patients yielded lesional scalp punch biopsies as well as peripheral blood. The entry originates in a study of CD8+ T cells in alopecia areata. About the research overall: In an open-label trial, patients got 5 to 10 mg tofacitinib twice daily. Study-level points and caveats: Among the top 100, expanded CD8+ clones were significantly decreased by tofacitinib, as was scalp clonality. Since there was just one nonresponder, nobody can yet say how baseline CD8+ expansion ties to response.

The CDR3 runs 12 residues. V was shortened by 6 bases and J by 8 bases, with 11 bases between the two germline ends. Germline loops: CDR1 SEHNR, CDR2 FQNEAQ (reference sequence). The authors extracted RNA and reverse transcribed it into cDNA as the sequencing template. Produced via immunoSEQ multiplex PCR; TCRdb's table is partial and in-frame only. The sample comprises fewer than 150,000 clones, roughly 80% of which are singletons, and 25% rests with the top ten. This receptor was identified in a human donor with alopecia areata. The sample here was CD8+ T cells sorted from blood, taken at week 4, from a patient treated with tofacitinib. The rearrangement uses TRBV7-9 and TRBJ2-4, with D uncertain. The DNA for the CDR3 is TGTGCCAGCAGGCTCCAGTCCGACATTCAGTACTTC. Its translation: CASRLQSDIQYF.